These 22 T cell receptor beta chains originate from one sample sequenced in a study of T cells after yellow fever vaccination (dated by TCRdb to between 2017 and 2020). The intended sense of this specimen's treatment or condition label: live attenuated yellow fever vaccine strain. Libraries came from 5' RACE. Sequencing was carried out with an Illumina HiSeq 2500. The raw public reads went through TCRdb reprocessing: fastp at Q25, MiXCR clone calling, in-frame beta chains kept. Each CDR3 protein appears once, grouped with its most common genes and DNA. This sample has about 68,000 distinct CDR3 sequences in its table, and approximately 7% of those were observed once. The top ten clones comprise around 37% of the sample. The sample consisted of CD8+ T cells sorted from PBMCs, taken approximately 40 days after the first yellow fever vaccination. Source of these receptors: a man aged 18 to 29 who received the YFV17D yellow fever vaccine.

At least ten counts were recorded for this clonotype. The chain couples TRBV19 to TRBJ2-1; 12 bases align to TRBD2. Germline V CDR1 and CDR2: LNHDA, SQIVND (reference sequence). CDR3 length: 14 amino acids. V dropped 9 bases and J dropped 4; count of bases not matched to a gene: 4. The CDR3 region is CASTGLAGYNEQFF. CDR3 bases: TGTGCCAGCACAGGACTAGCGGGGTACAATGAGCAGTTCTTC.

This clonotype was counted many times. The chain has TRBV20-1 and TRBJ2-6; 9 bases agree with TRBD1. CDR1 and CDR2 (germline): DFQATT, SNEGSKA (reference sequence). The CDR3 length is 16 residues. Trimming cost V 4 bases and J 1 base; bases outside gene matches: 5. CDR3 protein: CSATGTGISGANVLTF. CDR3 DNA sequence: TGCAGTGCTACCGGGACAGGGATATCTGGGGCCAACGTCCTGACTTTC.

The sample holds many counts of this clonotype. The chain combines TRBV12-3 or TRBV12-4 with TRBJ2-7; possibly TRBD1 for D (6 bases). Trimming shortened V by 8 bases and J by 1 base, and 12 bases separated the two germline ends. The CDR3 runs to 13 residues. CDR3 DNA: TGTGCCAGCGGCCAAACAGGGTCCTACGAGCAGTACTTC. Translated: CASGQTGSYEQYF.

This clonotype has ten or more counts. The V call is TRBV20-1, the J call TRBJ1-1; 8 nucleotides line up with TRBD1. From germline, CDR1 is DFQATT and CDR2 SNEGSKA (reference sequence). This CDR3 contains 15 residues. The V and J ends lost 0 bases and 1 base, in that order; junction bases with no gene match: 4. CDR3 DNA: TGCAGTGCTAGAGAGGCAGGGGGCTGGAACACTGAAGCTTTCTTT. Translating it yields CSAREAGGWNTEAFF.

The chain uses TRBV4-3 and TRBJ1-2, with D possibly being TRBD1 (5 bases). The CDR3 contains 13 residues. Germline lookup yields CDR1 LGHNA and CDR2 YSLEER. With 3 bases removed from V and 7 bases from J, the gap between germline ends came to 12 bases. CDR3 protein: CASSHGGGVGYTF. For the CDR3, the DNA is TGCGCCAGCAGCCATGGGGGTGGGGTTGGCTACACCTTC.

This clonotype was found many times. The CDR3 sequence: CASRKARQETQYF. For the CDR3, the DNA is TGCGCCAGCAGAAAGGCTCGACAAGAGACCCAGTACTTC. The V call is TRBV5-1, the J call TRBJ2-5; D ambiguous. This CDR3 has 13 amino acids. Germline assignment: CDR1 SGHRS and CDR2 YFSETQ. V shed 5 bases and J shed 2 bases, with 10 bases lying between them.

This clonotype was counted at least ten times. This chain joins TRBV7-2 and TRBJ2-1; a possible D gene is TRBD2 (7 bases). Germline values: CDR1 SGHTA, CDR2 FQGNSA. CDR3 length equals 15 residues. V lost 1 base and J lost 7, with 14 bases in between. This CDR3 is CASSLGGGARNEQFF. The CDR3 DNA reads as TGTGCCAGCAGCTTAGGAGGGGGGGCCAGGAATGAGCAGTTCTTC.

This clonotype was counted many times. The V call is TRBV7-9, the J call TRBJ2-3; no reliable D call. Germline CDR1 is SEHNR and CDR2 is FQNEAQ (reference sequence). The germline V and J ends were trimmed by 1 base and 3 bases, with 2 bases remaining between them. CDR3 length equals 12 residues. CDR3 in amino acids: CASSLGTDTQYF. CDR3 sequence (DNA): TGTGCCAGCAGCTTAGGTACAGATACGCAGTATTTT.

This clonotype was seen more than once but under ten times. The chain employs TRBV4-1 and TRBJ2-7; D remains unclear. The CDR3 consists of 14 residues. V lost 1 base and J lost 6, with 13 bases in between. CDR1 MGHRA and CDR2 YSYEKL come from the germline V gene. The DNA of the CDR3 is TGCGCCAGCAGCCAAGTAGCACGGTCCCTCGAGCAGTACGTC. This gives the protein CASSQVARSLEQYV.

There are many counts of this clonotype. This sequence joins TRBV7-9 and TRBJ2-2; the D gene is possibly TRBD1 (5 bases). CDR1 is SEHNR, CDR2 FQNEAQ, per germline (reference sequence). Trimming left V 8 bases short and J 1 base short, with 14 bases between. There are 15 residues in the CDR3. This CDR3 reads CASRNSGQNTGELFF. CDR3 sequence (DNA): TGTGCCAGCCGGAACTCCGGACAGAACACCGGGGAGCTGTTTTTT.

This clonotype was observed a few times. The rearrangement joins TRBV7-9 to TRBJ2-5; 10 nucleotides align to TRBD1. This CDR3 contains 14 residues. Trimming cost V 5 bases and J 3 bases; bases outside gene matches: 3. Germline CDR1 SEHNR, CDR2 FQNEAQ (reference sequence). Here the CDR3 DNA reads TGTGCCAGCAGCAAGACAGGGGGCAAAGAGACCCAGTACTTC. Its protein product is CASSKTGGKETQYF.

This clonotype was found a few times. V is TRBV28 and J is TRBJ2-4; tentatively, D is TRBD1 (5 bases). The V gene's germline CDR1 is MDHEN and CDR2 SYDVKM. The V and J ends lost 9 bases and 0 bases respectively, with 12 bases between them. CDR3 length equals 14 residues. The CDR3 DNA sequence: TGTGCCAGTATAGGGGAACTAGCCAAAAACATTCAGTACTTC. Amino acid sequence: CASIGELAKNIQYF. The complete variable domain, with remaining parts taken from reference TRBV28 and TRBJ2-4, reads DVKVTQSSRYLVKRTGEKVFLECVQDMDHENMFWYRQDPGLGLRLIYFSYDVKMKEKGDIPEGYSVSREKKERFSLILESASTNQTSMYLCASIGELAKNIQYFGAGTRLSVL.

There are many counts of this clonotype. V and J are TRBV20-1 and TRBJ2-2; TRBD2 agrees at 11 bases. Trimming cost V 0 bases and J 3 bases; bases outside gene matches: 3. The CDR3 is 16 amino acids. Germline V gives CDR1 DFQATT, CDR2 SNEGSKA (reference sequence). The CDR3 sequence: CSARDPSGGHTGELFF. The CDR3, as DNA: TGCAGTGCTAGAGATCCTAGCGGGGGGCACACCGGGGAGCTGTTTTTT.

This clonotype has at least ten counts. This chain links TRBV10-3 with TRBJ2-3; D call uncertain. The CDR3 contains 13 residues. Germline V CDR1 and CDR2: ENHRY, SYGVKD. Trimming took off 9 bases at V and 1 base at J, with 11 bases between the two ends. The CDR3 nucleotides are TGTGCCATAAACACGGAACGCACAGATACGCAGTATTTT. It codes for CAINTERTDTQYF.

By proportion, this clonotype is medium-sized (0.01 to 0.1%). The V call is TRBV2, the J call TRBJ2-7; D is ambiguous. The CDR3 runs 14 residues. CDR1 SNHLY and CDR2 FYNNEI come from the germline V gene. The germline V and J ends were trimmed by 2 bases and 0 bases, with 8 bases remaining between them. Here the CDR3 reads CASSERTSSYEQYF. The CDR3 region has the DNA TGTGCCAGCAGTGAACGGACGAGCTCCTACGAGCAGTACTTC.

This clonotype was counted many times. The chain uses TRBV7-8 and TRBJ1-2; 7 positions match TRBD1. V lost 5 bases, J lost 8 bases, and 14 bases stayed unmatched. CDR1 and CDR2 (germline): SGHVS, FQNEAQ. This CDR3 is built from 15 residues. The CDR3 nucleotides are TGTGCCAGCAGCACCGGGACAGAGATCTATGGCGGCTACACCTTC. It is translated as CASSTGTEIYGGYTF.

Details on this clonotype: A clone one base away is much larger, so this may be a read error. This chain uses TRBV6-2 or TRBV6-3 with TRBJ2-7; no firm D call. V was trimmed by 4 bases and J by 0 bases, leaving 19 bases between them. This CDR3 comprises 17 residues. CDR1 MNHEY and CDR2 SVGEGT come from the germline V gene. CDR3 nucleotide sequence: TGTGCCAGCAGTTCTCCTAACCGGGTCAGCGTCTCCTACGAGCAGTACTTC. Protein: CASSSPNRVSVSYEQYF.

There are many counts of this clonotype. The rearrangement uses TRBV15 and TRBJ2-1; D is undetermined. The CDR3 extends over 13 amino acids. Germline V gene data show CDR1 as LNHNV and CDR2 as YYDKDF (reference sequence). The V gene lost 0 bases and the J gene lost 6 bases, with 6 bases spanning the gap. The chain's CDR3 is CATSRDPGNEQFF. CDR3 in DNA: TGTGCCACCAGCAGAGACCCTGGCAATGAGCAGTTCTTC.

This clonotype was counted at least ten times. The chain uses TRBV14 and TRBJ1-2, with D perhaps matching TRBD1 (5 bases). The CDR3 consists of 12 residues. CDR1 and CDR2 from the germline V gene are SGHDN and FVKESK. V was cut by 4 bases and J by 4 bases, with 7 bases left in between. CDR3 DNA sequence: TGTGCCAGCAGCCCGGGACCCTATGGCTACACCTTC. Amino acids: CASSPGPYGYTF.

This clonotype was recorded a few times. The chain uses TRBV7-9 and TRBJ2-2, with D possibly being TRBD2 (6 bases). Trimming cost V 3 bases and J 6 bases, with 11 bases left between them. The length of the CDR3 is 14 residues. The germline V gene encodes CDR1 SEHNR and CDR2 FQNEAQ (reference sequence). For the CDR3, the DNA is TGTGCCAGCAGCTTCTGGACGGGGGCCGGGGAGCTGTTTTTT. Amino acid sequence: CASSFWTGAGELFF.

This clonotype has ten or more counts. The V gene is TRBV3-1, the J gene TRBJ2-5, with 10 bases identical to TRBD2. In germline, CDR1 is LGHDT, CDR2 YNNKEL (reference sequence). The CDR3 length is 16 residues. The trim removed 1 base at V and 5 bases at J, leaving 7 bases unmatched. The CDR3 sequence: CASSQGEAGGLETQYF. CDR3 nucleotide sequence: TGTGCCAGCAGCCAAGGGGAAGCGGGGGGGCTGGAGACCCAGTACTTC.

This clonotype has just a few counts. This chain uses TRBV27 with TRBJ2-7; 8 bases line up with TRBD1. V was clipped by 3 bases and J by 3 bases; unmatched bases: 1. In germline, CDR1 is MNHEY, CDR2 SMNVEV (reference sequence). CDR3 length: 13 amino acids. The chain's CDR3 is CASSLTGDYEQYF. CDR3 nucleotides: TGTGCCAGCAGTTTGACAGGGGACTACGAGCAGTACTTC.